This TCR beta chain was identified during a study of shared clonotypes between healthy human individuals (dated by TCRdb to the early 2020s). Context from the whole study: The cohort comprised two women and a few men aged 18 to 49 years. For each donor, three plates each were used for CD4 naive and CD4 memory, two plates were used for CD8 naive, and one plate was used for CD8 memory. Different laboratories and diverse techniques were used to prepare libraries and sequence TCR repertoires, to increase sequencing depth and limit assay-specific biases. To estimate repertoire size and how much clonotypes are shared between individuals, the study performed deep sequencing of blood TCR repertoires from a few healthy adults. Leukapheresis yielded between about 0.8 and 9.5 billion PBMCs per donor. Overall results and qualifications from the work: The genetic and exposure-history diversity represented was limited by the small number of donors. Approximately 4.8% of naive CD4, around 3.5% of naive CD8, about 2.4% of memory CD4, and more than 0.35% of memory CD8 clonotypes were shared across four donors. Sampling was limited to blood, and TCR repertoires in tissue likely differ from TCR repertoires in blood. Larger estimated clonotype richness was generally found for naive subsets than for memory subsets. Compared with non-shared clonotypes, clonotypes shared by all four sorted-subset donors had higher generation probabilities. Incomplete sequencing was indicated by rarefaction of sorted-subset datasets, despite the large sequencing depth. Pairwise subsampling led to the expectation that sequencing depth would affect the degree of clonotype sharing among donors.

As concerns this clone: Its antigen has not been determined. Base quality data are lacking; no much larger clone is found one base away.

Healthy HIV-negative adults with no recently reported acute infections or vaccinations were included as donors. Every donor was a Caucasian adult residing in Nashville, Tennessee, USA. CD4+ T cells were enriched by magnetic negative selection, after which naive cells were positively selected on CD45RA and the negative fraction was taken as the memory subset. Blood was obtained by leukapheresis, after which PBMCs were separated by Ficoll-Histopaque density gradient centrifugation and cryopreserved in liquid nitrogen vapor phase. Analytical flow cytometry was used to check the purity and quantity of each magnetically sorted T cell population. From each sorted fraction, genomic DNA was isolated and quantified by UV absorbance on a Nanodrop 2000c. V and J lose 4 bases and 6 bases, and a span of 12 bases separates them. CDR1 and CDR2 (MNHNS, SASEGT) derive from the germline V gene. The CDR3 runs 13 residues from the cysteine to the phenylalanine. Only the CDR3 region is kept as DNA, spanning 39 bases read in frame from base 1.

Using the deep immunoSEQ assay, multiplex PCR amplified TCR CDR3 regions from genomic DNA. Extracted genomic DNA from each cell subset was distributed evenly across all wells of several immunoSEQ 96-well plates, and each plate was treated as a replicate. For sorted subsets, about 0.2 ug genomic DNA, equal to 30,000 or so T cell genomes, was loaded into each replicate PCR. The purified libraries were quantified using a Qubit 3.0 fluorometer, sized with a Bioanalyzer 2100, and then quantified again using the KAPA Library Quantification kit. Every immunoSEQ 96-well plate was sequenced on a separate single-read 150-cycle Illumina NextSeq 550 flow cell. Concerning the study's data processing: Because the immunoSEQ output included only junctional sequences and no quality scores, the filtering could not be the same as the filtering used for full-length reads. Sequences were annotated with PyIR, a Python wrapper for IgBLAST v1.9, and V/J genes and CDR3 were assigned using IMGT germline references. Reads were filtered out if the reads had weak V/J assignments (E-value above 1e-6), no CDR3, stop codons, out-of-frame junctions, or ambiguous translated residues. V3J clonotypes were defined as sequences sharing an identical inferred V gene, J gene, and CDR3 amino acid sequence. To compute the percentage overlap between repertoires, the number of shared unique clonotypes was divided by the size of the smaller repertoire. Three approaches were used to assess repertoire richness: RTK rarefaction, the Chao1 estimator, and Recon v2.1 estimates of unobserved clonotypes. OLGA was used to compute generation probabilities for all TCRbeta clonotypes that the gDNA method yielded from a few donors. Imported from immuneACCESS, the table was reduced by TCRdb to in-frame sequences with V and J called. These copies leave out some clones; in studies compared against another copy, an unresolved V gene accounts for under half, and the cause of the remainder is not known. D and trimming were read from the DNA, whereas the V and J calls and clone size are those reported in that table. A total of fewer than 1.6 million clones appear in this sample, roughly 98.5% of them only once. Clones ranked in the top ten supply 0.36% of the sample.

This TCR was sampled from a man aged 30 to 39 in good health. The V gene is TRBV6-1 and the J gene is TRBJ1-2, with TRBD1 as a weak D call on 6 bases. Sequencing was performed on naive CD4+ T cells sorted from blood. In light of the paper, this sample's cell subset or site label describes: CD45RA+ positively selected. CDR3 protein: CASSVQGFNGYTF. The nucleotide sequence reads as follows: TGTGCCAGCAGTGTACAGGGCTTCAATGGCTACACCTTC.